The present T cell receptor (beta chain) was sequenced within a study of shared clonotypes between healthy human individuals. Turning to the study itself: A couple of women and three men aged 18 to 49 served as donors. General observations from the study: The low donor count limited represented genetic and exposure-history diversity. Relative to their counterparts shared across all four donors, non-shared clonotypes exhibited diminished generation probabilities. The sharing of 5% to 5.5% of naive CD4 clonotypes was seen across a handful of donors.

Here immunoSEQ multiplex PCR was the method, and the copy in TCRdb shows in-frame clones only, minus some. The sample has roughly 700,000 clones, around 67% seen once. A word on this clone: Antigen specificity is unknown.

The germline CDR1 and CDR2 sequences are ENHRY and SYGVKD. The CDR3 length is 14 residues. V lost 2 bases, J lost 7 bases, and 5 bases stayed unmatched. V gene TRBV10-3 combines with J gene TRBJ2-7; TRBD2 matches at 10 bases. The sample consisted of memory CD4+ T cells sorted from blood. This sample's subset: CD45RA-negative fraction. The source of this sequence is a woman in her 30s in good health. The CDR3 region has the DNA TGTGCCATCAGTGAGGCTAGCGGGAGTCGGGAGCAGTACTTC. It is translated as CAISEASGSREQYF.